This record covers a single T cell receptor beta chain. What it binds is not known. Progenitor exhausted-like CD8+ memory cells (TPEX) were CCR7+ PD-1+ TIGIT+. Duplicate vials holding about 150,000 sorted CD8+ T cells per subset yielded the RNA. This CDR3 is 19 amino acids long. Germline V gene sequence: CDR1 LGHDT, CDR2 YNNKEL (reference sequence). The data derive from a study of human CD8 memory T cell subsets. Study-wide findings and caveats: Precursor exhausted T cells and stem-like memory T cells were similarly highly diverse, while effector memory cells were not. Apart from T cell receptor beta chains, no chains were sequenced in the study.

Libraries for TCR beta were constructed using UMI-labeled 5' RACE. Methods used by the authors: Individual TCR beta libraries contained between about 2,800 and 20,000 functional CDR3 beta clonotypes each. TCRdb re-analyzed the 5' RACE reads; it lists each CDR3 protein once, without DNA. The V and J calls were determined by TCRdb, not by the authors. The sample includes thousands of distinct CDR3 sequences. Material: CD8+ T cells from PBMCs. This chain joins TRBV3-1 and TRBJ2-1; lacking DNA, the TRBD2 call made by TCRdb goes unchecked. This clonotype was sampled from a human donor in good health. This CDR3 reads CASSQEPRLVQRGPYEQFF.